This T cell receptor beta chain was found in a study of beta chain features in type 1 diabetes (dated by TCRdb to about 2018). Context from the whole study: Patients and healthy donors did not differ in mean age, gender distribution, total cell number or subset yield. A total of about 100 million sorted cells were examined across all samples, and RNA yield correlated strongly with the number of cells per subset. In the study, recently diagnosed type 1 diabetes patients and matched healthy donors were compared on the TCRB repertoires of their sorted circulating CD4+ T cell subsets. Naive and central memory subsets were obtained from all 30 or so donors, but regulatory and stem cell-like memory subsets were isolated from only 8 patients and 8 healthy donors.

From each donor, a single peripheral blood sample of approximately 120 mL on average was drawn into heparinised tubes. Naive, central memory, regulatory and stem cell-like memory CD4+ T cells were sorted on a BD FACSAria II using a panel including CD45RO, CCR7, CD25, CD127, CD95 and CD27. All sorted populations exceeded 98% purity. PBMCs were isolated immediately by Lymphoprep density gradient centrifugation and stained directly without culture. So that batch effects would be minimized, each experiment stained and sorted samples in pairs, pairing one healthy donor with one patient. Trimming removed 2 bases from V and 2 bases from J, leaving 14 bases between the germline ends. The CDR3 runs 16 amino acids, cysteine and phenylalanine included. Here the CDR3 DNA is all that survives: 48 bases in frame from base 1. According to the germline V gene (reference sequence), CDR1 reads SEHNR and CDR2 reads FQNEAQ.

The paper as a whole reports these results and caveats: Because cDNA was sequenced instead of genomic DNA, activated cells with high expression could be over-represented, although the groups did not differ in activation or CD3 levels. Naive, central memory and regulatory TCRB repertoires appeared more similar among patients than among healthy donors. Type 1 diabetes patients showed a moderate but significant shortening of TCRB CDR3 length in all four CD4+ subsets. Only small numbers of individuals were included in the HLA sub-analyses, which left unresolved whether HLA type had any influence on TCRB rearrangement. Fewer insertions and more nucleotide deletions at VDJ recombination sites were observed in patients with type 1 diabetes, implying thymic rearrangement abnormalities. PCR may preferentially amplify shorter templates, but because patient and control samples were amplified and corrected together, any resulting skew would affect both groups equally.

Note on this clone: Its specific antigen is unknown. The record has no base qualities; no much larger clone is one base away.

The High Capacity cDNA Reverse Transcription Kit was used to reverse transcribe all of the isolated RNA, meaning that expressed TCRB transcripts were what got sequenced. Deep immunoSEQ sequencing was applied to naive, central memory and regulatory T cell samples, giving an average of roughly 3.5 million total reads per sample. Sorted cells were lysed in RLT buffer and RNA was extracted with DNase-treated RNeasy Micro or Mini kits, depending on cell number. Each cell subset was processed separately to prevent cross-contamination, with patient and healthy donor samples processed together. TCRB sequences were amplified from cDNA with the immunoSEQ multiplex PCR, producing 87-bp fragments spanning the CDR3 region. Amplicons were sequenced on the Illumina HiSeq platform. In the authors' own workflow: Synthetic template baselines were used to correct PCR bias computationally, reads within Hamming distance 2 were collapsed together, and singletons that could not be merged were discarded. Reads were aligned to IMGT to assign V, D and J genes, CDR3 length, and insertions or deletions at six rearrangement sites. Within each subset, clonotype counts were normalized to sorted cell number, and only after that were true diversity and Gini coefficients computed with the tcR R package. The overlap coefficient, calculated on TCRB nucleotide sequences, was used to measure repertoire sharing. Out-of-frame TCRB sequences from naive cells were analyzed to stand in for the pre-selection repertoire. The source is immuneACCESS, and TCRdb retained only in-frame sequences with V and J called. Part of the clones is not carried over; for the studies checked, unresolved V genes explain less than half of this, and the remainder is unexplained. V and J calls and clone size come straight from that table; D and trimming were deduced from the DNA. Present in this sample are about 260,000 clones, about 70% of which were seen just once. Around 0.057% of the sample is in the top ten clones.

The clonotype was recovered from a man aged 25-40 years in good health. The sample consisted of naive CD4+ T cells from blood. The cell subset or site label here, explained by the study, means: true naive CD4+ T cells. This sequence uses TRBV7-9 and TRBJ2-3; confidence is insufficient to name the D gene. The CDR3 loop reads CASSLMVLGSTDTQYF. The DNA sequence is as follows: TGTGCCAGCAGCTTAATGGTTCTGGGCTCCACAGATACGCAGTATTTT.